One and the same sample provided the 7 T cell receptor beta chains below, sequenced in a study of cytomegalovirus exposure and HLA in healthy donors. Primers included in the PCR were 60 Vbeta and 13 Jbeta primers. Using immunoSEQ multiplex PCR, the repertoire was profiled, and TCRdb retains in-frame clones only, with some absent. Of about 100,000 clones detected, about 75% appear once; the ten largest clones hold roughly 7.1%. The sample was PBMCs. The origin of the receptors is a man aged 35-49 years in good health and CMV-seropositive.

This chain joins TRBV11-2 and TRBJ1-6, with 9 bases fitting TRBD1. The CDR3 consists of 15 residues. Germline CDR1 SGHAT, CDR2 FQNNGV. The junction had 2 bases not matched to a gene; V was cut back by 1 base and J by 7 bases. The CDR3 reads CASSLGTGANSPLHF. CDR3 DNA sequence: TGTGCCAGCAGCTTAGGGACAGGGGCGAATTCACCCCTCCACTTT.

The rearrangement joins TRBV6-1 to TRBJ2-3; D is possibly TRBD2 (6 bases). Deletions cut 3 bases from V and 3 bases from J, with 13 bases between. This CDR3 is 15 amino acids long. Germline loops: CDR1 MNHNS, CDR2 SASEGT. CDR3 DNA sequence: TGTGCCAGCAGTGATAGCGGTTTAGGAACAGATACGCAGTATTTT. Its protein is CASSDSGLGTDTQYF.

The chain joins TRBV6-4 to TRBJ2-7; 11 bases line up with TRBD2. The V and J ends lost 5 bases and 6 bases, in that order; junction bases with no gene match: 3. This CDR3 comprises 13 residues. Germline CDR1 and CDR2: MRHNA and SNTAGT. CDR3: CASSNLAGGEQYF. In DNA form, the CDR3 reads TGTGCCAGCAGTAACCTAGCGGGAGGCGAGCAGTACTTC.

This clone was recorded only once. The rearrangement joins TRBV5-1 to TRBJ1-1; a weak D match, TRBD1 (6 bases). This CDR3 region has 14 residues. V gave up 7 bases and J gave up 5 bases, with 18 bases separating them. Germline V gives CDR1 SGHRS, CDR2 YFSETQ. For the CDR3, the DNA is TGCGCCAGCTCTCCAGGGGCGATCGATACTGAAGCTTTCTTT. This codes for CASSPGAIDTEAFF.

V gene TRBV7-9 combines with J gene TRBJ2-3; 8 bases map to TRBD1. The germline V gene has CDR1 SEHNR and CDR2 FQNEAQ (reference sequence). V shed 0 bases and J 4 bases; nucleotides not matched to a gene: 6. The CDR3 consists of 16 residues. CDR3 amino acids: CASSLALGQGADTQYF. The CDR3 nucleotides are TGTGCCAGCAGCTTAGCCCTTGGACAGGGCGCAGATACGCAGTATTTT. The entire variable domain, with the rest obtained from reference TRBV7-9 and TRBJ2-3, is as follows: DTGVSQNPRHKITKRGQNVTFRCDPISEHNRLYWYRQTLGQGPEFLTYFQNEAQLEKSRLLSDRFSAERPKGSFSTLEIQRTEQGDSAMYLCASSLALGQGADTQYFGPGTRLTVL.

The V call is TRBV9, the J call TRBJ2-5; TRBD2 aligns across 8 bases. V trimming: 0 bases; J trimming: 2 bases; junction bases outside the gene matches: 12. CDR3 length equals 18 residues. Germline V CDR1 and CDR2: SGDLS, YYNGEE. In DNA form, the CDR3 reads TGTGCCAGCAGCGTAGCGGCTAGCGGGTATCAGGGGCAAGAGACCCAGTACTTC. Translation: CASSVAASGYQGQETQYF. The full variable domain, in which reference TRBV9 and TRBJ2-5 provide the parts outside the CDR3, is DSGVTQTPKHLITATGQRVTLRCSPRSGDLSVYWYQQSLDQGLQFLIQYYNGEERAKGNILERFSAQQFPDLHSELNLSSLELGDSALYFCASSVAASGYQGQETQYFGPGTRLLVL.

This chain connects TRBV5-1 to TRBJ2-3, with TRBD1 as a possible D gene (5 bases). The germline CDR1 and CDR2 sequences are SGHRS and YFSETQ. This CDR3 has 16 residues. V was cut by 4 bases and J by 5 bases, with 20 bases left in between. This CDR3 is CASSLGHGLSGDTQYF. The CDR3, as DNA: TGCGCCAGCAGCCTAGGACACGGCCTATCGGGAGATACGCAGTATTTT.